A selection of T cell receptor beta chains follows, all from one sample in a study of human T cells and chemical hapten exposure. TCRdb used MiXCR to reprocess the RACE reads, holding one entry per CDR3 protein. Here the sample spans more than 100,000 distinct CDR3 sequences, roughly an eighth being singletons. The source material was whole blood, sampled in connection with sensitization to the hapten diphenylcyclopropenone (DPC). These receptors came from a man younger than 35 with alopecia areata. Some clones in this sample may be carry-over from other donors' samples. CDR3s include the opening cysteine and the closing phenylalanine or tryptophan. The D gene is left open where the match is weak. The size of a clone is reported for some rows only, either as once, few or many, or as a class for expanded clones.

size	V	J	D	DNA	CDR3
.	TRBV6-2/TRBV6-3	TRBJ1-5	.	TGTGCCAGCAGCGGGGACGGTACTAGCAATCAGCCCCAGCATTTT	CASSGDGTSNQPQHF
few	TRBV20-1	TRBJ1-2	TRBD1	TGCAGTGCCCGGGACAGTACGCTTTATGGCTACACCTTC	CSARDSTLYGYTF
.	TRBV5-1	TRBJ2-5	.	TGCGCCAGCAGCTTGGGGGGCCGAAATACGGAGACCCAGTACTTC	CASSLGGRNTETQYF
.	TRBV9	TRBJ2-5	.	TGTGCCAGCAGCGTAGGGTCGGCGCGGGGAGAGACCCAGTACTTC	CASSVGSARGETQYF
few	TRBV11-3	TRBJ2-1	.	TGTGCCAGCAGCCCGTGGGGCGGGGTATCGAATGAGCAGTTCTTC	CASSPWGGVSNEQFF
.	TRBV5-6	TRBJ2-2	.	TGTGCCAGCAGCTTATACCGGCGCGGGGAGCTGTTTTTT	CASSLYRRGELFF
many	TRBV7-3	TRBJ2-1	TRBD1	TGTGCCAGCAGACGAACAAGACCGGGACAGGGTACGGATGAGCAGTTCTTC	CASRRTRPGQGTDEQFF
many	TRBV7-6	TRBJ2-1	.	TGTGCCAGCAGCCCGACTAGAGAAGCCTACAATGAGCAGTTCTTC	CASSPTREAYNEQFF
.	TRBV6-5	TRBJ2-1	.	TGTGCAGCAAAGGGGAAAGTCGGGCAGTTCTTC	CAAKGKVGQFF
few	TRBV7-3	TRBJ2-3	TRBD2	TGTGCCAGCAGCCTACTCCCTAGCGGGGGGTCAGATACGCAGTATTTT	CASSLLPSGGSDTQYF
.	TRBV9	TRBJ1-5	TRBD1	TGTGCCAGCAGCGTAGCCGGGACAGGGGATCAGCCCCAGCATTTT	CASSVAGTGDQPQHF
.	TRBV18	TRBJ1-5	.	TGTGCCAGCTCACGGGGACTCCCAGAGCCCCAGCATTTT	CASSRGLPEPQHF
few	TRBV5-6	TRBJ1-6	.	TGTGCCAGCAGCCGCGGAGGTTTGAGCTCCTATAATTCACCCCTCCACTTT	CASSRGGLSSYNSPLHF
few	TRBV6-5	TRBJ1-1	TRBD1	TGTGCCAGCAGTTACACAGTAACTCCGGGACAGGGGAACACTGAAGCTTTCTTT	CASSYTVTPGQGNTEAFF
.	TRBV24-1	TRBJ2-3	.	TGTGCCACCGGGTTCGGCACAGATACGCAGTATTTT	CATGFGTDTQYF
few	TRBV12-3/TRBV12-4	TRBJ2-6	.	TGTGCCAGCAGTTACAGGGATACTGGGGCCAACGTCCTGACTTTC	CASSYRDTGANVLTF
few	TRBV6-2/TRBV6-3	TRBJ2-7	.	TGTGCCAGCAGTTACGGGGGAACCTACGAGCAGTACTTC	CASSYGGTYEQYF
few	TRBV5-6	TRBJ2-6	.	TGTGCCAGCAGCTTGACAACCAGTGCCTCTGGGGCCAACGTCCTGACTTTC	CASSLTTSASGANVLTF
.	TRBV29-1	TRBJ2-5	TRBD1	TGCAGCGTGGGGACAGGGTTCTTGGAGACCCAGTACTTC	CSVGTGFLETQYF
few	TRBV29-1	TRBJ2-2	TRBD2	TGCAGCGTTGGGGGGGGTACGGAGCTGTTTTTT	CSVGGGTELFF
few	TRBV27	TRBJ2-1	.	TGTGCCAGCAGTTTGGGGGGTCCCTCCTACAATGAGCAGTTCTTC	CASSLGGPSYNEQFF
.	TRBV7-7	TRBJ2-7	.	TGTGCCAGCAGCCTTAGACAGGAGGCGGGGGAGCAGTACTTC	CASSLRQEAGEQYF
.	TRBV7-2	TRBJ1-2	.	TGTGCCAGCAGCTTGGAGGCGTATGACGGCTATGGCTACACCTTC	CASSLEAYDGYGYTF
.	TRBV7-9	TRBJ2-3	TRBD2	TGTGCCAGCAGCCCCCGGGGGGACACAGATACGCAGTATTTT	CASSPRGDTDTQYF
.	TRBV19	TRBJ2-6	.	TGTGCCAGTAGTTTTCGCCAGGGCTCTGGGGCCAACGTCCTGACTTTC	CASSFRQGSGANVLTF
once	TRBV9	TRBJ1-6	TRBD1	TGTGCCAGCAGCGTAGCGGGGACAGCCAATTCACCCCTCCACTTT	CASSVAGTANSPLHF
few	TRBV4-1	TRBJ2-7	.	TGCGCCAGCAGCCAAGATCCCCTCGGTGCCTACGAGCAGTACTTC	CASSQDPLGAYEQYF
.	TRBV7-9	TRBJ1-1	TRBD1	TGTGCCAGCAGCCAAATTCGGACAGGAGAAGCTTTCTTT	CASSQIRTGEAFF
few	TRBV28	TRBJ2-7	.	TGTGCCAGCAGCCAGGGGGGGGCAGGCGAGCAGTACTTC	CASSQGGAGEQYF
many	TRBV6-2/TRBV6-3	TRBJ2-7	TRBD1	TGTGCCAGCACCAACAGGGGCAGGGGGCCCAACGAGCAGTACTTC	CASTNRGRGPNEQYF
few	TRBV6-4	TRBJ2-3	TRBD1	TGTGCCAGCAGCATGTCGGGACAGAGCACAGATACGCAGTATTTT	CASSMSGQSTDTQYF
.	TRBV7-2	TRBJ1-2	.	TGTGCCAGCAGCTTAGATACTGGAGGGACTAACTATGGCTACACCTTC	CASSLDTGGTNYGYTF
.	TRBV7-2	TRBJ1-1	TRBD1	TGTGCCAGCAGCATCGACAGGGTGACTGAAGCTTTCTTT	CASSIDRVTEAFF
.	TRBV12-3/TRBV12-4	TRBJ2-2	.	TGTGCCAGCAGTTTGGTGCGCTCAACCGGGGAGCTGTTTTTT	CASSLVRSTGELFF
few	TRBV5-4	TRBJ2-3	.	TGTGCCAGCAGCTTGAGTCTCGCTAGCGAAGATACGCAGTATTTT	CASSLSLASEDTQYF
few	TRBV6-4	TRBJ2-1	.	TGTGCCAGCAGTGCGCAGGCCACTACAGGGGAGCAGTTCTTC	CASSAQATTGEQFF
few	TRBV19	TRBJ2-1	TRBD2	TGTGCCAGTAGTCTAACTAGCGGGCCGTACAATGAGCAGTTCTTC	CASSLTSGPYNEQFF
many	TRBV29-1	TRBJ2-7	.	TGCAGCGTTGATGGGGGTTACGAGCAGTACTTC	CSVDGGYEQYF
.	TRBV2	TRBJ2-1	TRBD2	TGTGCCAGCAGTCGAAATGCAAGACTAGCGGGGGGACCCTACAATGAGCAGTTCTTC	CASSRNARLAGGPYNEQFF
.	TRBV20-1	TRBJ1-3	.	TGCAGTGCTGAACAGGGCTCTGGAAACACCATATATTTT	CSAEQGSGNTIYF
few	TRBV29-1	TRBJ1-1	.	TGCAGCGCACCTAGGGGTTCGGCCACTGAAGCTTTCTTT	CSAPRGSATEAFF
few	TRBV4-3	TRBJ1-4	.	TGCGCCAGCAGCCAAGATGTGGCAGCTTATAATGAAAAACTGTTTTTT	CASSQDVAAYNEKLFF
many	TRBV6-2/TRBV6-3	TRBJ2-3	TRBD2	TGTGCCAGCAGTTGGACTAGCGGGGTCACAGATACGCAGTATTTT	CASSWTSGVTDTQYF
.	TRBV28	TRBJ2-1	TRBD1	TGTGCCAGCAGTAGTACAGGGGGTCCCTATGAGCAGTTCTTC	CASSSTGGPYEQFF
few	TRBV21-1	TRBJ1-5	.	TGTGCCAGCAGCAAAGAGGAGGACAGGGACGGCGATCAGCCCCAGCATTTT	CASSKEEDRDGDQPQHF
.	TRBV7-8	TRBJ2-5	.	TGTGCCAGCAGCTGGGGCCCACTAGCTCAAGAGACCCAGTACTTC	CASSWGPLAQETQYF
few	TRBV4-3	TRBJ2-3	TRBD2	TGCGCCAGCAGCCAAGATCTTAGAGTAGCGGGGGGCACAGATACGCAGTATTTT	CASSQDLRVAGGTDTQYF
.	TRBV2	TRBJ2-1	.	TGTGCCAGCAGTGAAGTTAGGTATCTGGAGCAGTTCTTC	CASSEVRYLEQFF
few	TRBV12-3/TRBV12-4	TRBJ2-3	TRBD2	TGTGCCAGCAGTTTCCAGCGGGGGGGTTCTACAGATACGCAGTATTTT	CASSFQRGGSTDTQYF
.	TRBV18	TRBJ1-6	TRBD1	TGTGCCACCTCAATCGGACAGGGGGGTACACCCCTCCACTTT	CATSIGQGGTPLHF
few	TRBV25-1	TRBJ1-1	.	TGTGCCAGCAGTGGATACACCGACAGAGGCCCGGAAGCTTTCTTT	CASSGYTDRGPEAFF
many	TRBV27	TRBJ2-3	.	TGTGCCAGCAGTTTAAGGGCGCAGGCGGGCACAGATACGCAGTATTTT	CASSLRAQAGTDTQYF
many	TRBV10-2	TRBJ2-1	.	TGCGCCAGCAGTGTCGCCGACAGGTACTACAATGAGCAGTTCTTC	CASSVADRYYNEQFF
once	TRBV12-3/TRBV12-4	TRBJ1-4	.	TGTGCCAGCAGACTCCCCGGGTCTGCTAATGAAAAACTGTTTTTT	CASRLPGSANEKLFF